This T cell receptor (beta chain) was found in a study of T cells after yellow fever vaccination. The V gene end was trimmed by 5 bases and the J gene end by 7 bases; junction bases not matched to a gene: 10. The CDR3 runs to 15 residues. One entry per CDR3 protein, called by TCRdb with MiXCR from the 5' RACE reads. There are 300,000 or so distinct CDR3 sequences in the sample; 3% to 4.5% occur only once, and approximately 24% lies in the top ten. The chain carries TRBV12-3 or TRBV12-4 and TRBJ1-5; 8 positions match TRBD1. The receptor was derived from a man aged 18 to 29 who received the YFV17D yellow fever vaccine. The sequencing used PBMCs, collected 5 days after the yellow fever booster vaccination. The CDR3 reads CASSVRQGRGQPQHF. The DNA of the CDR3 is TGTGCCAGCAGTGTGAGACAGGGGAGGGGCCAGCCCCAGCATTTT.